The subject of this entry is one T cell receptor (beta chain). This CDR3 contains 16 residues. CDR1 is KGHDR and CDR2 is SFDVKD in the germline V gene. V was pared by 4 bases and J by 5 bases, with 16 bases between. Source study methods: The assay estimated nucleated cells by amplifying reference gene primers. Libraries were prepared by immunoSEQ multiplex PCR; TCRdb keeps only in-frame clonotypes and omits some of them. Clone size and V and J calls were adopted from that table, with D and trimming inferred from the DNA. The sample includes 75,000 to 85,000 clones, 88% of them seen just once. These data come from a study of blood T cell repertoires in COVID-19. About the study: Sources were T cells, B-cell-depleted T cells, or PBMCs; the material itself was cDNA or gDNA.

This clonotype was obtained from a human donor in a cohort sampled during active COVID-19. The genes are TRBV24-1 and TRBJ2-2; D perhaps matches TRBD2 (5 bases). The sequencing sample was made of peripheral blood. Written as DNA, the CDR3 is TGTGCCACCAGTGAGAAGCGGAGTTTTAGTACCGGGGAGCTGTTTTTT. It encodes CATSEKRSFSTGELFF.